This T cell receptor (beta chain) was sequenced in a study of T-cell reconstitution after alpha-beta-depleted transplantation in children. As it was prepared, the TCRbeta library received unique molecular identifiers. TCRdb reanalysed the PCR reads using MiXCR and keeps one entry per CDR3 protein. The profile shows hundreds of thousands of distinct CDR3 sequences, about an eighth of them singletons. Study-wide results and limits: T-cell counts and diversity at one year following transplant were attributed mainly to newly produced T cells.

CDR1 is MNHEY and CDR2 is SVGEGT in the germline V gene. The CDR3 contains 16 residues. The junction had 15 bases not matched to a gene; V was cut back by 8 bases and J by 7 bases. Points on this clonotype: Antigen unknown.

The sequence derives from a male patient younger than 18 who had a stem cell transplant for acute myeloid leukemia, so the T cells may come from the graft donor. The material was PBMCs, mostly from graft donor cells, obtained 360 days after TCRalphabeta/CD19-depleted stem cell transplant. The J gene is TRBJ2-1, the V gene TRBV6-2 or TRBV6-3; 9 bases match TRBD1. The CDR3 reads CASLPHRGLLRNEQFF. CDR3 in DNA: TGTGCCAGCCTACCCCACAGGGGGCTTCTCAGAAATGAGCAGTTCTTC.